This T cell receptor (beta chain) was captured in a study of shared clonotypes between healthy human individuals. In the study overall: Ranging from 18 to 49 in age, donors were two women and three men.

The germline V gene encodes CDR1 SGHTA and CDR2 FQGNSA. Between the trimmed V and J ends, which lost 8 bases and 9 bases, there was a span of 18 bases. The CDR3 extends over 13 amino acids. A deep-level run was used for the assay. Each PCR replicate from the sorted subsets contained around 200 ng DNA, which is some 32,000 T cell genomes. Sequencing used immunoSEQ multiplex PCR; TCRdb keeps in-frame clones, though not all of them. The table shows 330,000 or so clones, with around four fifths occurring only once. The chain uses TRBV7-2 and TRBJ2-3; a possible D gene is TRBD2 (5 bases). The sequencing input was memory CD4+ T cells sorted from blood. Subset denoted: CD45RA-negative fraction. This receptor was identified in a young man in good health. The CDR3 DNA reads as TGTGCCAGCCGGGCCACCCACACGGGAACGCAGTATTTT. The encoded protein is CASRATHTGTQYF.